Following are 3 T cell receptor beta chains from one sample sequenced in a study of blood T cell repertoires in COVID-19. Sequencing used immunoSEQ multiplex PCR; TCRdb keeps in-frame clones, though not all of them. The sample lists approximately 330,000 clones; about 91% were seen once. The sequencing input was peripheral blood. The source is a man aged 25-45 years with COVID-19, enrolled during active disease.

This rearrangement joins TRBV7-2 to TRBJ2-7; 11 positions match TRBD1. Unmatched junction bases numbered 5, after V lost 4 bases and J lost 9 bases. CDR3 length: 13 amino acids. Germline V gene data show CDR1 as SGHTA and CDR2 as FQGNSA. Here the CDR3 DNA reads TGTGCCAGCAGCTCTGGACAGGGGGCGATGCAGTACTTC. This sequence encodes CASSSGQGAMQYF.

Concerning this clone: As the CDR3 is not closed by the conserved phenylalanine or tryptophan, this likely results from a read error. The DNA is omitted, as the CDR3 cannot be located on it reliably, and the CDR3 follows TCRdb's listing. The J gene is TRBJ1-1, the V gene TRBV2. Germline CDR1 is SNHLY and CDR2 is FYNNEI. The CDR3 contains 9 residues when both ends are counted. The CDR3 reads CASSDPEEV.

This CDR3 reads CASRRPPYGYTF. The CDR3, as DNA: TGTGCCAGCAGGCGGCCCCCTTATGGCTACACCTTC. The J gene is TRBJ1-2, the V gene TRBV3-1 (or the pseudogene TRBV3-2), with D uncertain. Germline V gene lookup returns CDR1 LGHDT and CDR2 YNNKEL (reference sequence). Trimming left V 6 bases short and J 5 bases short, with 10 bases between. This CDR3 spans 12 amino acids.